This passage covers 13 T cell receptor beta chains from one sample sequenced in a study of blood T cell repertoires in COVID-19. Repertoires were generated with immunoSEQ multiplex PCR, while TCRdb's copy carries only in-frame clones and drops some. The sample includes 300,000 to 400,000 clones, 70% to 90% of them seen just once. Sequenced input: peripheral blood. The receptors come from a woman aged 60-75 years with COVID-19, enrolled during active disease.

This clone has just a few counts. This rearrangement joins TRBV6-5 to TRBJ2-5; possibly TRBD2 for D (6 bases). The germline V gene encodes CDR1 MNHEY and CDR2 SVGAGI. The CDR3 is made up of 13 amino acids. V was clipped by 7 bases and J by 0 bases, with 9 bases between them. This CDR3 is CASMEGYQETQYF. For the CDR3, the DNA is TGTGCCAGCATGGAGGGGTACCAAGAGACCCAGTACTTC.

The chain couples TRBV19 to TRBJ2-1; a possible D gene is TRBD2 (6 bases). Germline CDR1 LNHDA, CDR2 SQIVND (reference sequence). V lost 3 bases to trimming and J lost 9 bases, with 15 bases between them. The CDR3 consists of 14 residues. CDR3 region: CASSIGGIRSEQFF. CDR3 DNA: TGTGCCAGTAGTATCGGAGGGATAAGGAGTGAGCAGTTCTTC.

This clone was counted between two and nine times. The chain is built from TRBV12-3 or TRBV12-4 and TRBJ1-2; 8 bases match TRBD1. After removal of 7 bases from V and 7 bases from J, the junction contained 8 bases not matched to a gene. The CDR3 is made up of 13 amino acids. CDR3 nucleotides: TGTGCCAGCACCAGGTCAGGGGGCGTTGGCTACACCTTC. It encodes CASTRSGGVGYTF.

The J gene is TRBJ2-5, the V gene TRBV7-3, with D hard to call. V was shortened by 1 base and J by 4 bases, with 7 bases between the two germline ends. There are 13 residues in the CDR3. The V gene's germline CDR1 is SGHTA and CDR2 FQGTGA. CDR3 in amino acids: CASSLRARETQYF. The CDR3 DNA follows: TGTGCCAGCAGCTTAAGGGCGAGAGAGACCCAGTACTTC.

This rearrangement joins TRBV7-8 to TRBJ2-1; TRBD2 might be the D (6 bases). The germline V and J ends were trimmed by 6 bases and 5 bases, with 14 bases remaining between them. The CDR3 extends over 14 amino acids. Looked up from germline, CDR1 is SGHVS and CDR2 is FQNEAQ. This chain's CDR3 is CASSPPGLNNEQFF. CDR3 coding DNA: TGTGCCAGCAGTCCACCGGGACTTAACAATGAGCAGTTCTTC.

This sequence joins TRBV6-4 and TRBJ2-7, with TRBD2 matching over 8 bases. The CDR3 extends over 12 amino acids. Germline CDR1 is MRHNA and CDR2 is SNTAGT. The CDR3 coding sequence is TGTGCAAGGGTGAGCGGGGGCTACGAGCAGTACTTC. Protein sequence: CARVSGGYEQYF.

The J gene is TRBJ1-1, the V gene TRBV4-3; tentatively, D is TRBD1 (6 bases). CDR1 is LGHNA, CDR2 YSLEER, per germline. The CDR3 spans 16 residues. V dropped 3 bases and J dropped 4 bases, with 18 bases sitting between them. DNA for the CDR3: TGCGCCAGCAGCCAGTCCTCAAACAGGGTTGGCACTGAAGCTTTCTTT. Its protein is CASSQSSNRVGTEAFF.

V and J are TRBV5-1 and TRBJ2-3; D possibly corresponds to TRBD2 (5 bases). V was pared by 4 bases and J by 4 bases, with 13 bases between. CDR3 size: 14 residues. Germline V gene data show CDR1 as SGHRS and CDR2 as YFSETQ. The CDR3, as DNA: TGCGCCAGCAGCGCACTAGAGTTGGCAGATACGCAGTATTTT. Protein: CASSALELADTQYF.

V gene TRBV19 combines with J gene TRBJ2-1, with D hard to call. The CDR3 is made up of 13 amino acids. Germline V gene sequence: CDR1 LNHDA, CDR2 SQIVND (reference sequence). V was shortened by 4 bases and J by 7 bases, with 11 bases between the two germline ends. This CDR3 is CASSRLVSNEQFF. CDR3 nucleotide sequence: TGTGCCAGTAGTAGGTTAGTAAGTAATGAGCAGTTCTTC.

The genes are TRBV25-1 and TRBJ1-2; 7 bases agree with TRBD1. Per the germline V gene, CDR1 is MGHDK and CDR2 is SYGVNS. The CDR3 consists of 14 residues. J gave up 4 bases and V 3 bases, and 5 bases lay outside the gene matches. The CDR3 sequence is CASSDFGQVYGYTF. The CDR3 bases are TGTGCCAGCAGTGACTTCGGACAGGTCTATGGCTACACCTTC.

This sequence joins TRBV11-3 and TRBJ2-5; D may be TRBD1 (7 bases). The V end was cut by 1 base, the J end by 3 bases, with 15 bases between. The length of the CDR3 is 16 residues. CDR1 SGHNT and CDR2 YENEEA come from the germline V gene. CDR3 DNA sequence: TGTGCCAGCAGCTTAGGCGCAGGAGGGGGCAAAGAGACCCAGTACTTC. Translated, it gives CASSLGAGGGKETQYF.

This clone has a handful of counts. The chain employs TRBV3-1 (or the pseudogene TRBV3-2) and TRBJ2-7; D not certain. The CDR3 contains 14 residues. The V end lost 0 bases, the J end lost 3 bases, and 9 bases lay between the germline ends. Germline lookup yields CDR1 LGHDT and CDR2 YNNKEL (reference sequence). This CDR3 reads CASSQENRFYEQYF. CDR3 DNA sequence: TGTGCCAGCAGCCAAGAAAACAGATTCTACGAGCAGTACTTC.

The chain uses TRBV19 and TRBJ2-7, with 8 bases identical to TRBD1. V lost 3 bases and J lost 1; bases outside the gene matches: 8. The CDR3 covers 16 residues. The V gene's germline CDR1 is LNHDA and CDR2 SQIVND (reference sequence). CDR3 bases: TGTGCCAGTAGTATCCTCAGCGGACAGGGTTCCTACGAGCAGTACTTC. It codes for CASSILSGQGSYEQYF. The full variable domain, its missing parts supplied by reference TRBV19 and TRBJ2-7, is DGGITQSPKYLFRKEGQNVTLSCEQNLNHDAMYWYRQDPGQGLRLIYYSQIVNDFQKGDIAEGYSVSREKKESFPLTVTSAQKNPTAFYLCASSILSGQGSYEQYFGPGTRLTVT.